The 21 T cell receptor beta chains presented below share a single source sample, sequenced in a study of radiation and T cells in renal cell carcinoma. Time point noted: blood 2 weeks post-SBRT. Treatment of the sample: 15 Gy SBRT to primary tumor, nephrectomy 4 weeks later. Profiling relied on immunoSEQ multiplex PCR, and the TCRdb table lists in-frame clones only, not all of them. The data contain under 150,000 clones, 75% to 90% of them seen just once; the ten biggest clones take up about 1.9%. Sequenced material: blood, taken from a patient whose treatment included radiotherapy and nephrectomy. These receptors all stem from a woman aged 60 to 75 with renal cell carcinoma.

V usage is TRBV7-2 and J usage is TRBJ2-3; 14 nucleotides line up with TRBD2. The CDR3 totals 17 residues. From germline, CDR1 is SGHTA and CDR2 FQGNSA. The J segment lost 1 base and the V segment lost 5 bases, leaving 5 bases of the junction unmatched. CDR3 in amino acids: CASSARTSGGRTDTQYF. DNA for the CDR3: TGTGCCAGCAGCGCTAGGACTAGCGGGGGGCGCACAGATACGCAGTATTTT.

The gene calls are TRBV5-6 and TRBJ2-1; TRBD2 matches 8 bases. The CDR3 consists of 15 residues. V trimming: 1 base; J trimming: 4 bases; junction bases outside the gene matches: 4. Germline V CDR1 and CDR2: SGHDT, YYEEEE. This CDR3 reads CASSLSASGYNEQFF. CDR3 DNA: TGTGCCAGCAGCTTGTCGGCTAGCGGGTACAATGAGCAGTTCTTC.

The V gene is TRBV5-1, the J gene TRBJ1-1; D perhaps matches TRBD1 (5 bases). V was clipped by 2 bases and J by 7 bases, with 15 bases between them. The germline CDR1 and CDR2 sequences are SGHRS and YFSETQ. The CDR3 runs to 14 residues. This CDR3 is CASSFRIGAGEAFF. The CDR3 DNA is TGCGCCAGCAGCTTTCGGATAGGGGCCGGTGAAGCTTTCTTT.

This clone came up a few times. The chain employs TRBV29-1 and TRBJ1-4, with a possible D match to TRBD1 (5 bases). V was trimmed by 7 bases and J by 7 bases, leaving 16 bases between them. CDR3 size: 13 residues. Germline assignment: CDR1 SQVTM and CDR2 ANQGSEA. In DNA form, the CDR3 reads TGCAGCGGGTCTCAGGGTATTCGTGAAAAACTGTTTTTT. Its translation is CSGSQGIREKLFF.

The chain uses TRBV7-3 and TRBJ2-2; no firm D call. Germline assignment: CDR1 SGHTA and CDR2 FQGTGA. Trimming cost V 1 base and J 2 bases, with 2 bases left between them. This CDR3 spans 13 amino acids. Here the CDR3 DNA reads TGTGCCAGCAGCTTAAAAAACACCGGGGAGCTGTTTTTT. This sequence encodes CASSLKNTGELFF.

On this clone: The same CDR3 can be traced to other DNA sequences in this sample. J is TRBJ1-1 and V is TRBV6-1; D is ambiguous. Germline CDR1 reads MNHNS; CDR2 reads SASEGT. This CDR3 has 12 amino acids. Trimming took off 4 bases at V and 5 bases at J, with 8 bases between the two ends. The CDR3 DNA follows: TGTGCCAGCAGTGTTTCGGAAACTGAAGCTTTCTTT. Encoded protein: CASSVSETEAFF.

V and J are TRBV6-5 and TRBJ1-6; 7 bases are a match to TRBD1. CDR3 length equals 14 residues. Germline V gene sequence: CDR1 MNHEY, CDR2 SVGAGI. Trimming took 5 bases from V and 6 from J; bases not matched to a gene: 4. The CDR3 here is CASSTGTVNSPLHF. The CDR3 region has the DNA TGTGCCAGCAGTACCGGGACAGTTAATTCACCCCTCCACTTT.

This clone was seen only a few times. The CDR3 spells CASTLGQGRDNEQFF. As DNA, the CDR3 is TGTGCCAGCACCCTGGGACAGGGAAGGGACAATGAGCAGTTCTTC. The chain has TRBV2 and TRBJ2-1; the match to TRBD1 covers 9 bases. CDR3 length: 15 residues. With V trimmed by 7 bases and J by 5 bases, 9 bases remained unmatched. Looked up from germline, CDR1 is SNHLY and CDR2 is FYNNEI.

The chain recombines TRBV7-9 with TRBJ2-1, with 10 bases lining up with TRBD2. From germline, CDR1 is SEHNR and CDR2 FQNEAQ (reference sequence). V shed 1 base, J shed 12 bases, and the junction held 6 bases outside the gene matches. This CDR3 is 14 amino acids long. DNA for the CDR3: TGTGCCAGCAGCTTAGTCTTAGCGGGAGGCGGGCAGTTCTTC. Protein: CASSLVLAGGGQFF.

The genes are TRBV6-1 and TRBJ1-1, with a weak D call TRBD1 (5 bases). Deletions cut 5 bases from V and 3 bases from J, with 13 bases between. The CDR3 is 14 residues long. Per germline, CDR1 MNHNS and CDR2 SASEGT. As DNA, the CDR3 is TGTGCCAGCAGTCCCGGGACGGTTGACACTGAAGCTTTCTTT. It codes for CASSPGTVDTEAFF.

This sequence joins TRBV29-1 and TRBJ2-3; TRBD2 agrees at 13 bases. V lost 7 bases, J lost 2 bases, and 15 bases stayed unmatched. Germline V gene data show CDR1 as SQVTM and CDR2 as ANQGSEA. The CDR3 has 18 residues. The CDR3 spells CSADPSGLAGAFTDTQYF. In DNA, the CDR3 is TGCAGCGCCGACCCCTCAGGACTAGCGGGGGCCTTCACAGATACGCAGTATTTT.

The CDR3 sequence is CASSLATTGAYNEQFF. The CDR3 DNA reads as TGTGCCAGCAGCTTAGCGACGACAGGGGCCTACAATGAGCAGTTCTTC. The chain carries TRBV7-2 and TRBJ2-1, with TRBD1 matching over 8 bases. Trimming at V came to 0 bases and at J to 2 bases, leaving 3 bases not matched to a gene. CDR3 length: 16 amino acids. Germline V gene data show CDR1 as SGHTA and CDR2 as FQGNSA.

This clone was seen only once. V is TRBV5-1 and J is TRBJ2-1; 13 bases agree with TRBD2. J lost 10 bases, V lost 4 bases, and 8 bases had no gene match. CDR3 length: 15 residues. Germline CDR1 SGHRS, CDR2 YFSETQ. This chain's CDR3 is CASSTSGTSGNEQFF. In DNA, the CDR3 is TGCGCCAGCAGCACTTCCGGGACTAGCGGGAACGAGCAGTTCTTC.

The chain has TRBV5-5 and TRBJ1-2; D possibly corresponds to TRBD1 (5 bases). Germline CDR1 is SGHKS and CDR2 is YYEKEE (reference sequence). The CDR3 runs 14 residues. V dropped 4 bases and J dropped 6 bases, with 16 bases sitting between them. The DNA of the CDR3 is TGTGCCAGCAGCCGGTTGGAGGGGACGGATGGCTACACCTTC. As protein: CASSRLEGTDGYTF.

V gene TRBV29-1 combines with J gene TRBJ1-4; D is perhaps TRBD1 (6 bases). Germline CDR1 SQVTM, CDR2 ANQGSEA. CDR3 length: 13 amino acids. V lost 3 bases to trimming and J lost 7 bases, with 12 bases between them. The DNA of the CDR3 is TGCAGCGTTGATGGGGGGCTAAGTGAAAAACTGTTTTTT. Its protein is CSVDGGLSEKLFF.

This clone was observed a handful of times. The chain couples TRBV7-2 to TRBJ2-4; D is undetermined. In germline, CDR1 is SGHTA, CDR2 FQGNSA. The CDR3 length is 13 residues. With 2 bases removed from V and 5 bases from J, the gap between germline ends came to 7 bases. CDR3 nucleotides: TGTGCCAGCAGCTTATCCCCTCAAAACATTCAGTACTTC. It codes for CASSLSPQNIQYF.

A few counts support this clone. J is TRBJ1-1 and V is TRBV27; D may be TRBD1 (5 bases). Trimming stripped 3 bases from V and 2 bases from J, with 10 bases between. CDR1 MNHEY and CDR2 SMNVEV come from the germline V gene (reference sequence). The CDR3 length is 14 residues. CDR3: CASSLVGGNTEAFF. In DNA, the CDR3 is TGTGCCAGCAGTTTGGTTGGGGGAAACACTGAAGCTTTCTTT.

V gene TRBV19 combines with J gene TRBJ1-1, with D perhaps matching TRBD1 (6 bases). The CDR3 length is 13 residues. Germline V gives CDR1 LNHDA, CDR2 SQIVND (reference sequence). Trimming removed 3 bases at V and 4 bases at J, with 9 bases between. The CDR3 nucleotides are TGTGCCAGTAGTATCCAGGGGAGCACTGAAGCTTTCTTT. Protein: CASSIQGSTEAFF.

This chain connects TRBV9 to TRBJ2-5; 11 bases are shared with TRBD1. V gave up 2 bases and J gave up 5 bases; unmatched junction bases: 5. This CDR3 comprises 15 residues. Germline CDR1 and CDR2: SGDLS and YYNGEE. The CDR3 region is CASSVRTGGLETQYF. The CDR3 nucleotides are TGTGCCAGCAGCGTCAGGACAGGGGGCTTGGAGACCCAGTACTTC.

The chain couples TRBV25-1 to TRBJ1-1; D not resolved. Germline V CDR1 and CDR2: MGHDK, SYGVNS. V gave up 6 bases and J gave up 6 bases, with 8 bases separating them. This CDR3 has 11 residues. In nucleotides, the CDR3 is TGTGCCAGCAGCCGCCTCGCTGAAGCTTTCTTT. Translated, it gives CASSRLAEAFF.

This chain connects TRBV6-5 to TRBJ1-2; possible D gene TRBD1, 6 bases. CDR1 MNHEY and CDR2 SVGAGI come from the germline V gene. This CDR3 spans 15 amino acids. The V gene lost 0 bases and the J gene lost 4 bases, with 12 bases spanning the gap. The chain's CDR3 is CASSYSLTGSYGYTF. CDR3 in DNA: TGTGCCAGCAGTTACTCGCTCACAGGGTCCTATGGCTACACCTTC.